The 20 T cell receptor beta chains given below trace back to one sample, sequenced in a study of siplizumab effects on memory and regulatory T cells. Using immunoSEQ multiplex PCR, the repertoire was profiled, and TCRdb retains in-frame clones only, with some absent. The sample has approximately 98,000 clones, 85% to 95% seen once. Sequences were obtained from non-Treg CD4+ T cells sorted from blood. Receptors were obtained from a human donor in good health.

This rearrangement joins TRBV5-1 to TRBJ2-2; 10 nucleotides agree with TRBD1. V shed 0 bases and J 5 bases; nucleotides not matched to a gene: 1. The CDR3 spans 15 residues. CDR1 and CDR2 (germline): SGHRS, YFSETQ. In nucleotides, the CDR3 is TGCGCCAGCAGCTTGGCGGACAGGGGGACCGGGGAGCTGTTTTTT. Protein sequence: CASSLADRGTGELFF.

The gene calls are TRBV21-1 and TRBJ1-3. TRBV21-1 is a pseudogene. The CDR3 has 17 amino acids. This chain's CDR3 is CASSNTRRGINGNTIYF. In nucleotides, the CDR3 is TGTGCCAGCAGCAACACCCGACGGGGGATAAACGGAAACACCATATATTTT.

The V call is TRBV19, the J call TRBJ1-1; D is possibly TRBD1 (5 bases). The CDR3 has 15 residues. V dropped 4 bases and J dropped 0 bases, with 12 bases sitting between them. Germline lookup yields CDR1 LNHDA and CDR2 SQIVND (reference sequence). The CDR3, as DNA: TGTGCCAGTAGTAAGCAGGGTCACATGAACACTGAAGCTTTCTTT. Its protein is CASSKQGHMNTEAFF.

The chain couples TRBV5-1 to TRBJ1-4, with 10 positions matching TRBD1. The CDR3 is 18 residues long. The germline gives CDR1 SGHRS, CDR2 YFSETQ. J gave up 4 bases and V 2 bases, and 11 bases lay outside the gene matches. The CDR3 here is CASSFRDRGLGSNEKLFF. The CDR3 nucleotides are TGCGCCAGCAGCTTCCGGGACAGGGGCCTAGGGAGTAATGAAAAACTGTTTTTT.

The chain carries TRBV30 and TRBJ1-6, with a weak D call TRBD1 (5 bases). With 3 bases removed from V and 6 bases from J, the gap between germline ends came to 15 bases. Germline V gene sequence: CDR1 GTSNPN, CDR2 SVGIG (reference sequence). The CDR3 has 15 amino acids. The DNA for the CDR3 is TGTGCCTGGAGCTTTACCGGGACGGGTAATTCACCCCTCCACTTT. This gives the protein CAWSFTGTGNSPLHF.

The chain recombines TRBV6-1 with TRBJ1-1, with D tentatively TRBD1 (6 bases). This CDR3 contains 13 residues. Looked up from germline, CDR1 is MNHNS and CDR2 is SASEGT. Trimming cost V 7 bases and J 6 bases, with 15 bases left between them. The DNA of the CDR3 is TGTGCCAGCAATACAGGGAGGTTCGCTGAAGCTTTCTTT. Protein product: CASNTGRFAEAFF.

The chain carries TRBV6-1 and TRBJ2-7; 7 positions agree with TRBD2. The CDR3 has 15 residues. Losses at the gene ends were 8 bases for V and 6 bases for J; bases not matched to a gene: 16. Per the germline V gene, CDR1 is MNHNS and CDR2 is SASEGT. CDR3 DNA: TGTGCCAGCGTCAAGGAGGGCGGGAGTGTTGCCGAGCAGTACTTC. This sequence encodes CASVKEGGSVAEQYF.

This chain connects TRBV28 to TRBJ1-1, with 12 bases lining up with TRBD1. Germline V gives CDR1 MDHEN, CDR2 SYDVKM. The CDR3 covers 19 residues. Trimming removed 9 bases from V and 7 bases from J; junction bases left unmatched: 24. For the CDR3, the DNA is TGTGCCAGTAGGGGGGACAGGGGGCTTCGGGTGACGAGACCGGATGAAGCTTTCTTT. Residues: CASRGDRGLRVTRPDEAFF.

This clone turned up a few times. One junction end disagrees with the germline gene, perhaps due to a read error. The chain has TRBV19 and TRBJ1-1, with D unclear. The length of the CDR3 is 11 residues. CDR1 and CDR2 (germline): LNHDA, SQIVND (reference sequence). The CDR3 DNA reads as TGTGCCAGTAGTCTGAGGGTGGAGGTGGTCTTT. Amino acid sequence: CASSLRVEVVF.

The CDR3 sequence is CASSPQKGQAYSGNTIYF. CDR3 nucleotides: TGTGCCAGCAGTCCACAAAAGGGACAGGCATACTCTGGAAACACCATATATTTT. J is TRBJ1-3 and V is TRBV25-1; 8 nucleotides line up with TRBD1. CDR1 is MGHDK, CDR2 SYGVNS, per germline. The CDR3 covers 18 residues. After removal of 5 bases from V and 0 bases from J, the junction contained 12 bases not matched to a gene. Based on the CDR3 plus reference TRBV25-1 and TRBJ1-3, the full variable domain is EADIYQTPRYLVIGTGKKITLECSQTMGHDKMYWYQQDPGMELHLIHYSYGVNSTEKGDLSSESTVSRIRTEHFPLTLESARPSHTSQYLCASSPQKGQAYSGNTIYFGEGSWLTVV.

The table lists this clone with a count of one. This chain uses TRBV6-5 with TRBJ1-2; unclear D gene. The germline V gene has CDR1 MNHEY and CDR2 SVGAGI. This CDR3 has 14 residues. V was cut by 2 bases and J by 2 bases, with 9 bases left in between. CDR3 sequence (DNA): TGTGCCAGCAGTTACCCGGGAGGGAACTATGGCTACACCTTC. This codes for CASSYPGGNYGYTF.

The chain combines TRBV5-1 with TRBJ1-3; D gene uncertain. Germline V gene lookup returns CDR1 SGHRS and CDR2 YFSETQ. Deletions cut 0 bases from V and 0 bases from J, with 4 bases between. The CDR3 is 14 residues long. The CDR3 protein is CASSLGSSGNTIYF. For the CDR3, the DNA is TGCGCCAGCAGCTTGGGGAGCTCTGGAAACACCATATATTTT.

The V gene is TRBV2, the J gene TRBJ2-3, with D perhaps matching TRBD2 (6 bases). Germline CDR1 reads SNHLY; CDR2 reads FYNNEI. V was trimmed by 2 bases and J by 3 bases, leaving 12 bases between them. The CDR3 loop spans 15 amino acids. The DNA for the CDR3 is TGTGCCAGCAGTGAATCTAACGGGAGAACAGATACGCAGTATTTT. This encodes CASSESNGRTDTQYF.

The rearrangement joins TRBV11-3 to TRBJ2-1, with D perhaps TRBD1 (5 bases). From germline, CDR1 is SGHNT and CDR2 YENEEA. This CDR3 has 15 amino acids. The ends were cut back, 3 bases at V and 0 bases at J, with 9 bases in the middle. CDR3 protein: CASSFGQGSYNEQFF. As DNA, the CDR3 is TGTGCCAGCAGCTTCGGGCAGGGCTCCTACAATGAGCAGTTCTTC.

The V call is TRBV7-2, the J call TRBJ1-2; 7 bases match TRBD1. After removal of 6 bases from V and 8 bases from J, the junction contained 9 bases not matched to a gene. Looked up from germline, CDR1 is SGHTA and CDR2 is FQGNSA. CDR3 length equals 13 residues. CDR3 nucleotides: TGTGCCAGCAGACGTGACAGGGCCCAGGGCTACACCTTC. Its translation: CASRRDRAQGYTF.

V is TRBV19 and J is TRBJ2-1; 9 nucleotides match TRBD1. Per the germline V gene, CDR1 is LNHDA and CDR2 is SQIVND (reference sequence). J gave up 8 bases and V 6 bases, and 5 bases lay outside the gene matches. The CDR3 totals 13 residues. CDR3 residues: CASRGQGFDEQFF. The CDR3, as DNA: TGTGCCAGTAGGGGACAGGGATTCGATGAGCAGTTCTTC.

This clone has just one count. The rearrangement joins TRBV18 to TRBJ1-2; possible D gene TRBD1, 5 bases. The CDR3 is made up of 17 amino acids. Looked up from germline, CDR1 is KGHSH and CDR2 is LQKENI. The V gene lost 0 bases and the J gene lost 10 bases, with 24 bases spanning the gap. CDR3 amino acids: CASSPPWDGGFELDYTF. The CDR3 DNA reads as TGTGCCAGCTCACCACCGTGGGACGGTGGCTTCGAGTTGGACTACACCTTC.

V gene TRBV14 combines with J gene TRBJ2-3; no reliable D call. V was clipped by 6 bases and J by 2 bases, with 12 bases between them. Germline V lookup: CDR1 SGHDN, CDR2 FVKESK. The CDR3 consists of 14 residues. CDR3 in amino acids: CASSAIGSTDTQYF. The CDR3 DNA sequence: TGTGCCAGCAGTGCAATAGGTTCCACAGATACGCAGTATTTT. The full variable domain, in which reference TRBV14 and TRBJ2-3 provide the parts outside the CDR3, is EAGVTQFPSHSVIEKGQTVTLRCDPISGHDNLYWYRRVMGKEIKFLLHFVKESKQDESGMPNNRFLAERTGGTYSTLKVQPAELEDSGVYFCASSAIGSTDTQYFGPGTRLTVL.

The V gene is TRBV7-6, the J gene TRBJ1-3, with a possible D match to TRBD1 (6 bases). Germline V CDR1 and CDR2: SGHVS, FNYEAQ. V lost 1 base to trimming and J lost 2 bases, with 12 bases between them. This CDR3 spans 16 amino acids. CDR3 nucleotide sequence: TGTGCCAGCAGCTTAGAAGGGACAACACCTGGAAACACCATATATTTT. Protein: CASSLEGTTPGNTIYF.

The chain joins TRBV28 to TRBJ1-5, with D unclear. CDR1 and CDR2 from the germline V gene are MDHEN and SYDVKM. CDR3 length equals 13 residues. The V end lost 6 bases, the J end lost 7 bases, and 13 bases lay between the germline ends. The CDR3 loop is CASSLEARQPQHF. DNA for the CDR3: TGTGCCAGCAGCCTCGAAGCGAGACAGCCCCAGCATTTT.